The entry below gives a single TCR beta chain sequence along with its context. Profiled with immunoSEQ multiplex PCR; TCRdb holds only in-frame clones, not every one. The sample has approximately 240,000 clones, approximately 83% seen once; the top ten hold 2.5% to 3.5%. This sample was included in a study of blood T cell repertoires in COVID-19. The CDR3 contains 21 residues. V trimming: 0 bases; J trimming: 1 base; junction bases outside the gene matches: 12. Looked up from germline, CDR1 is SGHTA and CDR2 is FQGNSA. The rearrangement uses TRBV7-2 and TRBJ2-3; 14 nucleotides agree with TRBD2. The TCR comes from a woman aged 30 to 39 who had recovered from COVID-19. Sequencing was done on a sample of peripheral blood. The CDR3 here is CASSLAILTSGGADGTDTQYF. In DNA form, the CDR3 reads TGTGCCAGCAGCTTAGCTATCCTGACTAGCGGGGGGGCCGATGGCACAGATACGCAGTATTTT.